This paragraph reports one TCR beta chain. The sample belongs to a study of OX40 agonist ivuxolimab in advanced cancers. Autoimmune disease history or systemic immunosuppression meant exclusion. The CDR3 consists of 13 residues. V dropped 2 bases and J dropped 0 bases, with 4 bases sitting between them. The V gene's germline CDR1 is MDHEN and CDR2 SYDVKM. Method: immunoSEQ multiplex PCR; TCRdb's copy keeps in-frame clones and lacks some. This table holds 70,000 to 95,000 clones, around 86% found once. Specimen: CD4+ or CD8+ T cells sorted from blood, collected in a trial of the OX40 agonist ivuxolimab. The receptor was isolated from an adult with an advanced solid tumor such as melanoma, head and neck, liver or kidney cancer. The chain couples TRBV28 to TRBJ1-2; D not resolved. The CDR3 spells CASSLPPNYGYTF. CDR3 sequence (DNA): TGTGCCAGCAGTTTACCGCCTAACTATGGCTACACCTTC.